These T cell receptor beta chains were read from a single sample in a study of cytomegalovirus exposure and HLA in healthy donors. Profiled with immunoSEQ multiplex PCR; TCRdb holds only in-frame clones, not every one. This sample has about 130,000 clones, with over 75% found just once. Material: PBMCs. These receptors were collected from a man aged 30 to 45 in good health and CMV-seronegative. The CDR3 runs from the conserved cysteine through the conserved F or W. The D gene is left open where the match is weak. Clone size is not always given. Where it is, it says once, few, many or a class for expanded clones.

size	D	length	V	J	CDR3	DNA
few	TRBD1	15	TRBV4-1	TRBJ1-1	CASSRESTGYTEAFF	TGCGCCAGCAGCCGAGAGTCGACAGGGTACACTGAAGCTTTCTTT
.	.	12	TRBV25-1	TRBJ2-7	CASSAGSYEQYF	TGTGCCAGCAGTGCGGGGTCCTACGAGCAGTACTTC
.	TRBD1	16	TRBV18	TRBJ2-2	CASSRPGQGPTGELFF	TGTGCCAGCTCACGGCCGGGACAGGGTCCCACCGGGGAGCTGTTTTTT
.	TRBD2	17	TRBV7-9	TRBJ2-3	CASSLGNGGRKSDTQYF	TGTGCCAGCAGCTTGGGCAACGGGGGGAGGAAGTCAGATACGCAGTATTTT
.	TRBD1	14	TRBV19	TRBJ2-2	CASSAWDSTGELFF	TGTGCCAGTAGTGCCTGGGACAGCACCGGGGAGCTGTTTTTT
.	.	14	TRBV7-9	TRBJ2-3	CASSQTSAADTQYF	TGTGCCAGCAGCCAAACATCAGCGGCAGATACGCAGTATTTT
once	TRBD2	17	TRBV7-6	TRBJ2-2	CASSPHPTSGNTGELFF	TGTGCCAGCAGCCCGCACCCCACTAGCGGGAACACCGGGGAGCTGTTTTTT
.	.	14	TRBV28	TRBJ1-2	CASSLARTDYGYTF	TGTGCCAGCAGTTTAGCGAGAACCGACTATGGCTACACCTTC
few	.	13	TRBV4-3	TRBJ1-1	CASRHRPGTEAFF	TGCGCCAGCAGACACAGGCCGGGCACTGAAGCTTTCTTT
.	.	14	TRBV15	TRBJ2-3	CATSRGVVGRTQYF	TGTGCCACCAGCAGAGGTGTAGTGGGCCGTACGCAGTATTTT
.	TRBD2	15	TRBV7-9	TRBJ2-1	CASRVPSGDYNEQFF	TGTGCCAGCAGGGTTCCTAGCGGGGACTACAATGAGCAGTTCTTC
.	.	15	TRBV7-9	TRBJ2-7	CASSLAAGDSYEQYF	TGTGCCAGCAGCTTAGCGGCAGGGGACTCCTACGAGCAGTACTTC
.	.	12	TRBV19	TRBJ2-1	CASSDNYNEQFF	TGTGCCAGTAGCGACAATTACAATGAGCAGTTCTTC
.	TRBD1	17	TRBV27	TRBJ1-4	CASSFLNPTGEVEKLFF	TGTGCCAGCAGTTTCCTAAACCCGACAGGGGAAGTTGAAAAACTGTTTTTT
.	.	16	TRBV4-3	TRBJ2-1	CASSQDMASANNEQFF	TGCGCCAGCAGCCAAGATATGGCTAGCGCCAACAATGAGCAGTTCTTC
once	.	14	TRBV4-2	TRBJ1-4	CASSRTGMNEKLFF	TGTGCCAGCAGCAGAACAGGGATGAATGAAAAACTGTTTTTT
.	.	14	TRBV9	TRBJ1-5	CASSVGAGNQPQHF	TGTGCCAGCAGCGTAGGGGCTGGCAATCAGCCCCAGCATTTT
.	.	13	TRBV10-2	TRBJ1-1	CASSLRVNTEAFF	TGCGCCAGCAGTCTCAGGGTCAACACTGAAGCTTTCTTT
.	.	13	TRBV6-5	TRBJ1-5	CASRAGMHQPQHF	TGTGCCAGCAGAGCCGGGATGCATCAGCCCCAGCATTTT
.	TRBD2	16	TRBV9	TRBJ2-4	CASSVGLVGSKNIQYF	TGTGCCAGCAGCGTGGGACTAGTTGGATCCAAAAACATTCAGTACTTC
.	TRBD1	14	TRBV28	TRBJ1-1	CASFQGGMNTEAFF	TGTGCCAGCTTTCAGGGGGGAATGAACACTGAAGCTTTCTTT
.	.	17	TRBV28	TRBJ1-5	CASSSPQTAYSNQPQHF	TGTGCCAGCAGTTCCCCACAGACAGCATATAGCAATCAGCCCCAGCATTTT
.	.	15	TRBV4-1	TRBJ2-7	CASSQGDSAPYEQYF	TGCGCCAGCAGCCAGGGGGACTCCGCCCCCTACGAGCAGTACTTC
few	TRBD1	15	TRBV5-5	TRBJ2-7	CASSRSGTGDYEQYF	TGTGCCAGCAGCAGGTCCGGGACAGGGGACTACGAGCAGTACTTC
.	TRBD2	15	TRBV30	TRBJ2-3	CAWSASGTSTDTQYF	TGTGCCTGGAGCGCTAGCGGGACCAGCACAGATACGCAGTATTTT
.	TRBD2	16	TRBV7-2	TRBJ2-2	CASSAGLAGGPVELFF	TGTGCCAGCAGCGCGGGACTAGCGGGAGGGCCTGTGGAGCTGTTTTTT
.	.	13	TRBV7-6	TRBJ2-7	CASSLAQAHEQYF	TGTGCCAGCAGCTTAGCACAGGCCCACGAGCAGTACTTC
.	.	18	TRBV4-3	TRBJ2-2	CASSQDPSPRGNTGELFF	TGCGCCAGCAGCCAAGATCCCTCCCCCAGGGGGAACACCGGGGAGCTGTTTTTT
.	TRBD2	17	TRBV7-6	TRBJ2-3	CASSLGLLAGGLDTQYF	TGTGCCAGCAGCTTAGGGCTACTAGCGGGGGGTTTAGATACGCAGTATTTT
.	TRBD1	13	TRBV4-1	TRBJ2-1	CASSPQGVTEQFF	TGCGCCAGCAGCCCACAGGGGGTAACCGAGCAGTTCTTC
.	TRBD2	19	TRBV7-2	TRBJ2-7	CASSLVGTSGLLSSYEQYF	TGTGCCAGCAGCTTAGTCGGGACTAGCGGACTCTTGAGCTCCTACGAGCAGTACTTC
.	.	15	TRBV7-2	TRBJ2-7	CASSSGEGRFYEQYF	TGTGCCAGCAGCTCCGGCGAGGGGAGGTTCTACGAGCAGTACTTC
.	.	16	TRBV5-1	TRBJ2-7	CASSPNRDFVPDEQYF	TGCGCCAGCAGCCCAAACCGGGACTTCGTCCCCGACGAGCAGTACTTC
.	.	15	TRBV15	TRBJ2-3	CATSRDAGGTDTQYF	TGTGCCACCAGCAGAGATGCAGGGGGCACAGATACGCAGTATTTT
.	TRBD2	15	TRBV7-6	TRBJ2-5	CASSIRGLARETQYF	TGTGCCAGCAGCATAAGGGGACTAGCTAGGGAGACCCAGTACTTC
.	TRBD1	15	TRBV7-9	TRBJ2-5	CASSLARTGGETQYF	TGTGCCAGCAGCTTAGCGCGGACAGGCGGGGAGACCCAGTACTTC
.	.	14	TRBV4-1	TRBJ1-6	CASSHTDSSSPLHF	TGCGCCAGCAGCCATACGGACAGTAGTTCACCCCTCCACTTT
once	.	16	TRBV6-6	TRBJ2-6	CASSYSKTSGANVLTF	TGTGCCAGCAGTTACTCGAAGACAAGCGGGGCCAACGTCCTGACTTTC
.	TRBD1	14	TRBV9	TRBJ1-5	CASSVGQGGQPQHF	TGTGCCAGCAGCGTAGGACAGGGTGGTCAGCCCCAGCATTTT
.	.	15	TRBV5-1	TRBJ1-1	CASSEDSSMNTEAFF	TGCGCCAGCAGCGAGGACAGCTCAATGAACACTGAAGCTTTCTTT
.	.	14	TRBV14	TRBJ1-1	CASNGGNRGTEAFF	TGTGCCAGCAACGGGGGAAATCGGGGCACTGAAGCTTTCTTT